This T cell receptor beta chain was obtained from a study of cytomegalovirus exposure and HLA in healthy donors. As concerns this clone: Its antigen remains unknown.

The PCR made use of 60 Vbeta and 13 Jbeta primers. The table came from immunoSEQ multiplex PCR; TCRdb's copy has only in-frame clones and leaves some out. Of roughly 100,000 clones in the sample, nearly 80% are singletons; the top ten hold roughly 1.2%. Whole-study findings and limits: According to a later analysis, most TCR beta chains associated with CMV appeared HLA-restricted. Among TCR sequences, most were rare, though some public TCRs appeared in many donors. In the analysis, some V segments, TRBV6-2 and TRBV6-3 included, were excluded as indistinguishable. What a later analysis showed was that several of the most significant clusters appeared linked to common viral pathogens.

The CDR3 is 13 residues long. Trimming removed 7 bases at V and 7 bases at J, with 16 bases between. Germline V lookup: CDR1 LNHDA, CDR2 SQIVND (reference sequence). The chain links TRBV19 to TRBJ1-1; D is possibly TRBD1 (5 bases). The TCR was taken from a man aged 30 to 39 in good health and CMV-seronegative. Sequencing was carried out using PBMCs. The CDR3 protein is CASTRQTRGEAFF. The CDR3 DNA sequence: TGTGCCAGTACCCGACAGACCCGTGGTGAAGCTTTCTTT.